This TCR beta chain was sequenced for a study of blood T cell repertoires in COVID-19. The wider study: COVID-19 samples from acute and convalescent phases originated in the United States, Italy and Spain. The cDNA or gDNA used as material had been derived from T cells, B-cell-depleted T cells, or PBMCs.

V dropped 6 bases and J dropped 5 bases, with 15 bases sitting between them. This CDR3 comprises 14 residues. Germline V CDR1 and CDR2: SGDLS, YYNGEE. Original handling: Reference gene primer amplification gave estimated nucleated cell counts. Repertoires were generated with immunoSEQ multiplex PCR, while TCRdb's copy carries only in-frame clones and drops some. V and J calls and clone size are given by that table; D and trimming were obtained from the DNA. The sample consists of about 280,000 clones, 89% of them appearing once. V usage is TRBV9 and J usage is TRBJ1-3; a possible D gene is TRBD1 (6 bases). This receptor was obtained from a man aged 50 to 60 with acute or convalescent COVID-19. The specimen sequenced was peripheral blood. In DNA, the CDR3 is TGTGCCAGCAACCAGGGGCTTTTTAGAAACACCATATATTTT. Translated, it gives CASNQGLFRNTIYF.